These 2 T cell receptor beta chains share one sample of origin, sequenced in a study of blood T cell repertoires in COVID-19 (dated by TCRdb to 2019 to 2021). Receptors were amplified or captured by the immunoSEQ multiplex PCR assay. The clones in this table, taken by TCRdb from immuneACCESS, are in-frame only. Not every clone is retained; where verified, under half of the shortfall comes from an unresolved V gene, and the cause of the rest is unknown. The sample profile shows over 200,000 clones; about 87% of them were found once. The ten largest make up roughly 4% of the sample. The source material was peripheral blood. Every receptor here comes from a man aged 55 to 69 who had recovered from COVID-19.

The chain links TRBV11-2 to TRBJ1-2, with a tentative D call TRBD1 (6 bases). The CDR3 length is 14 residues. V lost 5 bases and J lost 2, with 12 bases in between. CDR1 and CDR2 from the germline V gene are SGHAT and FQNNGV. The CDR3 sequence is CASSPGQLNYGYTF. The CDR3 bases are TGTGCCAGCAGCCCAGGACAGTTAAACTATGGCTACACCTTC.

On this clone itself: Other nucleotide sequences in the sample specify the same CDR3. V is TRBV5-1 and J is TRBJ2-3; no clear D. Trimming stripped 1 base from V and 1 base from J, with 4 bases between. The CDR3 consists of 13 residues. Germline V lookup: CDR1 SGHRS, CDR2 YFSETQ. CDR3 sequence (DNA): TGCGCCAGCAGCTTGCAGGGCACAGATACGCAGTATTTT. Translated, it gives CASSLQGTDTQYF.